Presented here are 25 T cell receptor beta chains from one specimen sequenced in a study of memory CD4+ T cells and cytomegalovirus serostatus (dated by TCRdb to the late 2010s). The library was built by means of the immunoSEQ multiplex PCR assay. TCRdb re-hosts the immuneACCESS table, in-frame sequences only. Its copies lack some clones; in the studies checked, an unresolved V gene accounts for under half of them, and the cause for the rest is not known. This sample comprises around 60,000 clones, under 90% of them detected only once. The biggest ten clones account for around 0.5% of the sample. Single viable CD3+CD4+CD8-CD45RO+ cells were sorted as memory CD4+ T cells on a FACSAria II. The sequencing sample was made of memory CD4+ T cells from blood. Every receptor here comes from an adult in good health and CMV-seronegative. Some clones in this sample may be carry-over from other donors' samples.

This clone was counted once. The rearrangement links TRBV28 to TRBJ2-1; D call uncertain. CDR3 length: 11 residues. The V and J ends lost 3 bases and 10 bases respectively, with 7 bases between them. From germline, CDR1 is MDHEN and CDR2 SYDVKM. The CDR3 DNA follows: TGTGCCAGCAGTTTTTTCGGGGAGCAGTTCTTC. It specifies CASSFFGEQFF. Together with reference TRBV28 and TRBJ2-1, the CDR3 gives the full variable domain: DVKVTQSSRYLVKRTGEKVFLECVQDMDHENMFWYRQDPGLGLRLIYFSYDVKMKEKGDIPEGYSVSREKKERFSLILESASTNQTSMYLCASSFFGEQFFGPGTRLTVL.

The chain carries TRBV10-3 and TRBJ2-7, with 9 nucleotides matching TRBD1. The trim removed 3 bases at V and 2 bases at J, leaving 8 bases unmatched. Germline V CDR1 and CDR2: ENHRY, SYGVKD. The CDR3 is 16 amino acids. The chain's CDR3 is CAISDPGQGLTYEQYF. The DNA for the CDR3 is TGTGCCATCAGTGACCCGGGACAGGGATTAACCTACGAGCAGTACTTC.

The chain uses TRBV2 and TRBJ2-2; D could derive from TRBD1 or TRBD2 (5 bases each). Trimming took 2 bases from V and 4 from J, leaving 14 bases between them. The CDR3 totals 16 residues. CDR1 is SNHLY and CDR2 is FYNNEI in the germline V gene. The CDR3 DNA follows: TGTGCCAGCAGTGAAATTCGGGGCCGGGGCACCGGGGAGCTGTTTTTT. Protein: CASSEIRGRGTGELFF. The variable domain in full, with the rest retrieved from reference TRBV2 and TRBJ2-2, is EPEVTQTPSHQVTQMGQEVILRCVPISNHLYFYWYRQILGQKVEFLVSFYNNEISEKSEIFDDQFSVERPDGSNFTLKIRSTKLEDSAMYFCASSEIRGRGTGELFFGEGSRLTVL.

The V and J genes are TRBV2 and TRBJ1-5, with D possibly TRBD1 on 6 matching bases. Germline-derived CDR1 and CDR2 are SNHLY and FYNNEI. V shed 6 bases and J shed 5 bases, with 14 bases lying between them. This CDR3 is built from 14 residues. The CDR3 sequence is CASSGGAAYQPQHF. The CDR3 DNA sequence: TGTGCCAGCAGCGGGGGGGCAGCCTATCAGCCCCAGCATTTT.

This chain connects TRBV28 to TRBJ2-1; D is unresolved. Between the trimmed V and J ends, which lost 3 bases and 9 bases, there was a span of 9 bases. The CDR3 is 12 amino acids. Germline loops: CDR1 MDHEN, CDR2 SYDVKM. DNA of the CDR3: TGTGCCAGCAGTTTTCATGTGGGTGAGCAGTTCTTC. Amino acid sequence: CASSFHVGEQFF.

The table lists this clone with a few counts. The chain is built from TRBV28 and TRBJ2-1; D may be TRBD1 (5 bases). The germline gives CDR1 MDHEN, CDR2 SYDVKM. Trimming took 5 bases from V and 12 from J, leaving 14 bases between them. The CDR3 spans 12 residues. In nucleotides, the CDR3 is TGTGCCAGCAGTCCTAGACAGACATCGCAGTTCTTC. Translation: CASSPRQTSQFF.

J is TRBJ2-7 and V is TRBV18, with 11 bases that match TRBD2. Germline CDR1 KGHSH, CDR2 LQKENI. The CDR3 is made up of 13 amino acids. Germline trimming cut 6 bases from V and 6 bases from J; bases unmatched to any gene: 4. The CDR3 spells CASSLGTSGEQYF. DNA for the CDR3: TGTGCCAGCTCCCTAGGGACTAGCGGCGAGCAGTACTTC.

The V and J genes are TRBV18 and TRBJ1-4; 9 nucleotides match TRBD1. With 6 bases clipped from V and 7 bases from J, the junction kept 3 bases outside the gene matches. There are 13 residues in the CDR3. Germline CDR1 and CDR2: KGHSH and LQKENI. As DNA, the CDR3 is TGTGCCAGCTCCCAGGGACAGGGTGAAAAACTGTTTTTT. Amino acid sequence: CASSQGQGEKLFF.

CDR3 loop: CASSLDMVAYSYEQYF. CDR3 in DNA: TGTGCCAGCAGCTTAGATATGGTCGCGTACTCCTACGAGCAGTACTTC. The V gene is TRBV11-2, the J gene TRBJ2-7; D remains ambiguous. Germline V gene lookup returns CDR1 SGHAT and CDR2 FQNNGV. The CDR3 is 16 amino acids. Trimming took 0 bases from V and 0 from J, leaving 12 bases between them.

This clone was found a few times. The J gene is TRBJ1-1, the V gene TRBV7-9; TRBD1 matches at 7 bases. Germline CDR1 and CDR2: SEHNR and FQNEAQ (reference sequence). This CDR3 has 15 residues. Germline trimming cut 3 bases from V and 6 bases from J; bases unmatched to any gene: 10. This chain's CDR3 is CASSFPTGVGAEAFF. The CDR3 coding sequence is TGTGCCAGCAGCTTTCCCACAGGGGTAGGGGCTGAAGCTTTCTTT.

The chain combines TRBV10-3 with TRBJ2-3; 7 bases line up with TRBD2. The CDR3 runs to 15 residues. CDR1 is ENHRY, CDR2 SYGVKD, per germline. Losses at the gene ends were 7 bases for V and 1 base for J; bases not matched to a gene: 8. The CDR3 DNA is TGTGCCATCAATCGGACTAGGTCTTGCACAGATACGCAGTATTTT. This encodes CAINRTRSCTDTQYF.

This chain joins TRBV6-5 and TRBJ1-4; D gene uncertain. V lost 3 bases to trimming and J lost 4 bases, with 12 bases between them. This CDR3 is built from 15 residues. In germline, CDR1 is MNHEY, CDR2 SVGAGI. The chain's CDR3 is CASSYGQNNNEKLFF. In DNA form, the CDR3 reads TGTGCCAGCAGTTATGGGCAGAATAATAATGAAAAACTGTTTTTT.

The rearrangement joins TRBV6-1 to TRBJ1-1; no clear D gene. The CDR3 consists of 15 residues. Germline CDR1 reads MNHNS; CDR2 reads SASEGT. Trimming shortened V by 3 bases and J by 2 bases, and 13 bases separated the two germline ends. The CDR3 sequence is CASSDTGLHNTEAFF. The CDR3 nucleotides are TGTGCCAGCAGTGACACCGGCCTACACAACACTGAAGCTTTCTTT.

V gene TRBV2 combines with J gene TRBJ1-5; 7 nucleotides align to TRBD1. Germline assignment: CDR1 SNHLY and CDR2 FYNNEI. Losses at the gene ends were 7 bases for V and 4 bases for J; bases not matched to a gene: 7. The CDR3 sequence is 14 residues long. The CDR3 DNA reads as TGTGCCAGCACCGGGGTACAGGGGAATCAGCCCCAGCATTTT. It is translated as CASTGVQGNQPQHF.

This clone was counted a few times. The CDR3 is CSVQGGGSSYNEQFF. CDR3 nucleotide sequence: TGCAGCGTACAGGGGGGGGGAAGCTCCTACAATGAGCAGTTCTTC. This chain uses TRBV29-1 with TRBJ2-1, with D maybe TRBD1 (8 bases). The ends were cut back, 6 bases at V and 0 bases at J, with 15 bases in the middle. CDR1 SQVTM and CDR2 ANQGSEA come from the germline V gene. The CDR3 sequence is 15 residues long.

The chain joins TRBV6-9 to TRBJ2-7, with TRBD2 identical over 7 bases. The germline V gene encodes CDR1 MNHGY and CDR2 SVAAGI. The CDR3 consists of 15 residues. Trimming took 4 bases from V and 0 from J; bases not matched to a gene: 6. The CDR3 sequence is CASSSGRDYSYEQYF. DNA of the CDR3: TGTGCCAGCAGTTCGGGACGGGACTACTCCTACGAGCAGTACTTC.

In regard to this clone: A junction end diverges from the germline sequence, so it may reflect a read error. This chain joins TRBV4-1 and TRBJ1-2, with unresolved D. This CDR3 comprises 9 residues. The germline CDR1 and CDR2 sequences are MGHRA and YSYEKL. The CDR3 spells CASSQGLSF. CDR3 nucleotides: TGCGCCAGCAGCCAAGGGTTAAGCTTC.

The chain couples TRBV9 to TRBJ2-7; either TRBD1 or TRBD2 may supply D (5 bases each). The CDR3 is 18 amino acids. Trimming removed 3 bases at V and 7 bases at J, with 29 bases between. Germline loops: CDR1 SGDLS, CDR2 YYNGEE. CDR3 residues: CASSAEPYAGSGLEEQYF. CDR3 in DNA: TGTGCCAGCAGCGCCGAGCCTTATGCAGGGTCGGGGCTCGAAGAGCAGTACTTC.

This sequence joins TRBV4-1 and TRBJ2-6, with 13 bases aligning to TRBD2. V dropped 5 bases and J dropped 1; count of bases not matched to a gene: 5. Germline CDR1 MGHRA, CDR2 YSYEKL. This CDR3 region has 18 residues. This CDR3 is CASSSGLAGASGANVLTF. The CDR3 DNA reads TGCGCCAGCAGCAGCGGACTAGCGGGAGCGTCTGGGGCCAACGTCCTGACTTTC.

The chain couples TRBV25-1 to TRBJ2-1; no clear D. Trimming left V 3 bases short and J 7 bases short, with 10 bases between. Per the germline V gene, CDR1 is MGHDK and CDR2 is SYGVNS. The length of the CDR3 is 13 residues. CDR3 coding DNA: TGTGCCAGCAGTGAGCCGGACCTAAATGAGCAGTTCTTC. This sequence encodes CASSEPDLNEQFF.

About this clone: The sample has other DNA sequences that encode this CDR3 too. This chain connects TRBV7-9 to TRBJ2-5; 8 positions match TRBD2. V trimming: 0 bases; J trimming: 5 bases; junction bases outside the gene matches: 2. This CDR3 comprises 14 residues. Germline V gives CDR1 SEHNR, CDR2 FQNEAQ (reference sequence). CDR3 nucleotides: TGTGCCAGCAGCTTAGCAGGCGGGAGGGAGACCCAGTACTTC. Its translation is CASSLAGGRETQYF.

This chain uses TRBV6-1 with TRBJ2-1, with D possibly called TRBD1 or TRBD2 (5 bases each). The CDR3 is made up of 15 amino acids. Germline CDR1 MNHNS, CDR2 SASEGT. V lost 3 bases and J 4 bases, leaving 13 bases between the germline ends. CDR3 bases: TGTGCCAGCAGTGAGAGGGCAGGGCAATACAATGAGCAGTTCTTC. Encoded protein: CASSERAGQYNEQFF.

The chain recombines TRBV28 with TRBJ2-7; D unresolved. V lost 5 bases, J lost 4 bases, and 6 bases lay in between. Germline CDR1 is MDHEN and CDR2 is SYDVKM. There are 11 residues in the CDR3. The CDR3 spells CASSQTYEQYF. The CDR3 DNA sequence: TGTGCCAGCAGTCAAACATACGAGCAGTACTTC. The full variable domain, rest sourced from reference TRBV28 and TRBJ2-7, is DVKVTQSSRYLVKRTGEKVFLECVQDMDHENMFWYRQDPGLGLRLIYFSYDVKMKEKGDIPEGYSVSREKKERFSLILESASTNQTSMYLCASSQTYEQYFGPGTRLTVT.

V gene TRBV10-2 combines with J gene TRBJ2-3, with 12 nucleotides matching TRBD2. J lost 11 bases, V lost 7 bases, and 16 bases had no gene match. The CDR3 contains 16 residues. In germline, CDR1 is WSHSY, CDR2 SAAADI. CDR3 bases: TGCGCCAGCATCGAGGGTCGGACTAGCGGGACGACTAAGCAGTATTTT. It encodes CASIEGRTSGTTKQYF.

The chain joins TRBV11-2 to TRBJ2-3; D perhaps matches TRBD1 (6 bases). This CDR3 region has 13 residues. Germline values: CDR1 SGHAT, CDR2 FQNNGV. The ends were cut back, 0 bases at V and 11 bases at J, with 12 bases in the middle. In DNA, the CDR3 is TGTGCCAGCAGCTTAGAACTACAGGGTGGGCAGTATTTT. Amino acid sequence: CASSLELQGGQYF.